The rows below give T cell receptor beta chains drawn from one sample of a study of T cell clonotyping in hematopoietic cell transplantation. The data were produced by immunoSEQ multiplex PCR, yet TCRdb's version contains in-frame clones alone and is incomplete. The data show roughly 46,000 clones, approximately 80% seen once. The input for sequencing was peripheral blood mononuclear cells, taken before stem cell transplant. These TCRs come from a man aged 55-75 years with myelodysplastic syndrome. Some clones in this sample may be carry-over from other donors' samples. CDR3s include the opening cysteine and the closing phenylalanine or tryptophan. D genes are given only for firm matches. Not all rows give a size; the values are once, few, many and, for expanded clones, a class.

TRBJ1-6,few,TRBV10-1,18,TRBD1,CANHARKDREAFNSPLHF,TGCGCCAACCATGCGCGCAAGGACAGGGAGGCCTTCAATTCACCCCTCCACTTT
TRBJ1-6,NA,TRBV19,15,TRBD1,CASRTPGQGGSPLHF,TGTGCCAGTAGAACCCCTGGACAGGGGGGTTCACCCCTCCACTTT
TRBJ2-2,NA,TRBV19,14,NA,CASSIMRNTGELFF,TGTGCCAGTAGTATTATGAGGAACACCGGGGAGCTGTTTTTT
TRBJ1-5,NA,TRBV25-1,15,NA,CASSRGLGPREPQHF,TGTGCCAGCAGTCGGGGCTTGGGGCCTCGGGAGCCCCAGCATTTT
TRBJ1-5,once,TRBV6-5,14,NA,CASSYSGEGQPQHF,TGTGCCAGCAGTTATAGCGGGGAGGGGCAGCCCCAGCATTTT
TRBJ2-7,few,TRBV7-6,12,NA,CASSLGSNEQYF,TGTGCCAGCAGCTTAGGCTCGAACGAGCAGTACTTC
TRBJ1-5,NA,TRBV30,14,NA,CAWSVYGGGQPQHF,TGTGCCTGGAGTGTATACGGGGGCGGTCAGCCCCAGCATTTT
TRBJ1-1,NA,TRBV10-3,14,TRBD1,CAIRGGQGETEAFF,TGTGCCATCAGGGGAGGACAGGGAGAGACTGAAGCTTTCTTT
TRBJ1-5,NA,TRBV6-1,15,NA,CASSAGLVSNQPQHF,TGTGCCAGCAGCGCCGGCCTGGTTAGCAATCAGCCCCAGCATTTT
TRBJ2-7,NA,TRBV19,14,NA,CASSIVGSSYEQYF,TGTGCCAGTAGTATAGTAGGATCCTCCTACGAGCAGTACTTC